These T cell receptor beta chains were read from a single sample in a study of cytomegalovirus exposure and HLA in healthy donors. Method: immunoSEQ multiplex PCR; TCRdb's copy keeps in-frame clones and lacks some. The data show 150,000 or so clones, with 72% seen just once and 2% to 2.5% held by the top ten. Sequencing was performed on PBMCs. These receptors originate from a human donor in good health. CDR3s include the opening cysteine and the closing phenylalanine or tryptophan. Each record gives: V gene, D gene, J gene, clone size, CDR3 protein, CDR3 DNA. A D gene is named only where the DNA matches it firmly. Only some rows state a clone size, as once, few, many or a class for expanded clones.

v_gene: TRBV29-1; d_gene: .; j_gene: TRBJ2-5; abundance: .; CDR3aa: CSVGTRETQYF; CDR3nt: TGCAGCGTTGGAACGCGTGAGACCCAGTACTTC
v_gene: TRBV7-3; d_gene: .; j_gene: TRBJ1-3; abundance: .; CDR3aa: CASRPTGSGNTIYF; CDR3nt: TGTGCCAGCAGGCCAACAGGGTCTGGAAACACCATATATTTT
v_gene: TRBV10-2; d_gene: .; j_gene: TRBJ1-1; abundance: .; CDR3aa: CASSEPMNTEAFF; CDR3nt: TGCGCCAGCAGTGAGCCTATGAACACTGAAGCTTTCTTT
v_gene: TRBV5-1; d_gene: TRBD1; j_gene: TRBJ2-7; abundance: .; CDR3aa: CASSLRGPRYEQYF; CDR3nt: TGCGCCAGCAGCTTGAGGGGGCCCCGCTACGAGCAGTACTTC
v_gene: TRBV11-2; d_gene: .; j_gene: TRBJ2-1; abundance: few; CDR3aa: CASSLGGFEQFF; CDR3nt: TGTGCCAGCAGCCTGGGGGGATTTGAGCAGTTCTTC
v_gene: TRBV7-2; d_gene: .; j_gene: TRBJ2-7; abundance: .; CDR3aa: CASSQGGPNYEQYF; CDR3nt: TGTGCCAGCAGCCAAGGGGGACCCAATTACGAGCAGTACTTC
v_gene: TRBV20-1; d_gene: TRBD1; j_gene: TRBJ2-7; abundance: once; CDR3aa: CSASTGGEQYF; CDR3nt: TGCAGTGCATCGACAGGGGGTGAGCAGTACTTC
v_gene: TRBV2; d_gene: TRBD1; j_gene: TRBJ1-3; abundance: once; CDR3aa: CASITGQGAGNTIYF; CDR3nt: TGTGCCAGCATAACGGGACAGGGGGCTGGAAACACCATATATTTT
v_gene: TRBV7-8; d_gene: .; j_gene: TRBJ2-1; abundance: .; CDR3aa: CASSLFRGVFYNEQFF; CDR3nt: TGTGCCAGCAGCCTATTTCGCGGGGTGTTCTACAATGAGCAGTTCTTC
v_gene: TRBV7-6; d_gene: .; j_gene: TRBJ1-6; abundance: .; CDR3aa: CASNLQGNYNSPLHF; CDR3nt: TGTGCCAGCAACTTACAGGGCAACTATAATTCACCCCTCCACTTT
v_gene: TRBV14; d_gene: .; j_gene: TRBJ1-1; abundance: .; CDR3aa: CASSLIPGSEAFF; CDR3nt: TGTGCCAGCAGCCTTATTCCGGGTTCTGAAGCTTTCTTT